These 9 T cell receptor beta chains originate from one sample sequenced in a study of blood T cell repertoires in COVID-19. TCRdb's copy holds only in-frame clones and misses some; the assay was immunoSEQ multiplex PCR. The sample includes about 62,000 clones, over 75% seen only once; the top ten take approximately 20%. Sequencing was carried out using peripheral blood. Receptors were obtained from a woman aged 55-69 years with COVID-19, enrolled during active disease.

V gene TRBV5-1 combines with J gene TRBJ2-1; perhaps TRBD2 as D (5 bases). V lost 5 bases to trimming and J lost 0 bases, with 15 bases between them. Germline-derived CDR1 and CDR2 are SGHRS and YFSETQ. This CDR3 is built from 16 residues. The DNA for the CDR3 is TGCGCCAGCAGTCCGTTAAGCGGAGCCTCCTACAATGAGCAGTTCTTC. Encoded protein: CASSPLSGASYNEQFF. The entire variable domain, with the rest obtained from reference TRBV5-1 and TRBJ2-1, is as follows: KAGVTQTPRYLIKTRGQQVTLSCSPISGHRSVSWYQQTPGQGLQFLFEYFSETQRNKGNFPGRFSGRQFSNSRSEMNVSTLELGDSALYLCASSPLSGASYNEQFFGPGTRLTVL.

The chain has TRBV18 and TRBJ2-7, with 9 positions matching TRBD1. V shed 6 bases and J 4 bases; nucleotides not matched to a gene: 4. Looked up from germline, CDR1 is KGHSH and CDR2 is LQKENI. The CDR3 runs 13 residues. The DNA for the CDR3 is TGTGCCAGCTCGCAGGGACAGGGATACGAGCAGTACTTC. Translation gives CASSQGQGYEQYF.

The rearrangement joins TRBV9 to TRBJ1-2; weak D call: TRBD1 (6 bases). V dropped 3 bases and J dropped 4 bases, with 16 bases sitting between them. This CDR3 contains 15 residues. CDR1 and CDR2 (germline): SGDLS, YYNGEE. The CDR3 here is CASSGSLDSLYGYTF. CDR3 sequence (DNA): TGTGCCAGCAGCGGTAGTCTGGACAGCCTCTATGGCTACACCTTC.

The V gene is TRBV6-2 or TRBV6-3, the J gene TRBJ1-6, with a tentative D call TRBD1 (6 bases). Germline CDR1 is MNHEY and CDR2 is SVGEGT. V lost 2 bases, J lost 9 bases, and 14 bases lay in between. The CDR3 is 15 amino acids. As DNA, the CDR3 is TGTGCCAGCAGTTACCGGGGACAAGCAGGTTCACCCCTCCACTTT. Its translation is CASSYRGQAGSPLHF.

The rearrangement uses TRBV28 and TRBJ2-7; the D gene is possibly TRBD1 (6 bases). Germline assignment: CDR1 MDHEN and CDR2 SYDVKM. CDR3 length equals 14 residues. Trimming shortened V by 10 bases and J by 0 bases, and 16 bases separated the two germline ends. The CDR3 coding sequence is TGTGCCACAAGAGGGGGTTCCGACTCCTACGAGCAGTACTTC. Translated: CATRGGSDSYEQYF.

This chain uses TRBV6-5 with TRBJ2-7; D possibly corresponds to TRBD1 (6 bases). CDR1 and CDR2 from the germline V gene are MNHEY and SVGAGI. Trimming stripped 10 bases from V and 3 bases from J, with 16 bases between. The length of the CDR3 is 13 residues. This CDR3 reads CATRYREYYEQYF. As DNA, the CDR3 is TGTGCCACTCGATACAGGGAATACTACGAGCAGTACTTC.

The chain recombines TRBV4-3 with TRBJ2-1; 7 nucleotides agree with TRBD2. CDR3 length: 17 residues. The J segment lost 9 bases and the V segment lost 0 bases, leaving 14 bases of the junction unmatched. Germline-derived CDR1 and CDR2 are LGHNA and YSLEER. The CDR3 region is CASSQDRGLGSMSEQFF. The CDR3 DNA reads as TGCGCCAGCAGCCAAGATCGCGGACTAGGGTCGATGAGTGAGCAGTTCTTC.

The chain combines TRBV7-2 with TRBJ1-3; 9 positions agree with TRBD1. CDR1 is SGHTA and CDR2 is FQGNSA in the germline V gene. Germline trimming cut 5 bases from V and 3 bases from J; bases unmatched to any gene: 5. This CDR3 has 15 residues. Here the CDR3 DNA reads TGTGCCAGCAGCCCGAGGACAGGGGTTGGAAACACCATATATTTT. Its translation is CASSPRTGVGNTIYF.

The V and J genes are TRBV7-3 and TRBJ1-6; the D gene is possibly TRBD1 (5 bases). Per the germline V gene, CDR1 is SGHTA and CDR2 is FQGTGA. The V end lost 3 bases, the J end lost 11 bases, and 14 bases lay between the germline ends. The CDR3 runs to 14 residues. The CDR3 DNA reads TGTGCCAGCAGCTTGGGGCCAGGGAAGACACCCCTCCACTTT. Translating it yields CASSLGPGKTPLHF.